This TCR beta chain was sequenced during a study of vaccination effects on CD4 cells after COVID-19. Across the whole study: Viral peptide pool expansion of antigen-specific CD4+ T cells preceded sequencing in the ViraFEST assay. Post-vaccine samples followed the second dose by a median of 72 days.

Findings of the study overall: Clonal contraction was marked in infection- and vaccine-induced clones late after vaccination.

Following a 10-day culture, CD4+ T cells were purified. Participants received two doses of either the BNT162b2 or mRNA-1273 vaccine. In the cultures, half the medium was exchanged for IL-2 medium on days 3 and 7. Method: immunoSEQ multiplex PCR; TCRdb's copy keeps in-frame clones and lacks some. The sample carries 40,000 to 45,000 clones, 65% to 75% recorded once. As to this clone: The antigen remains unidentified.

CDR3 length: 14 amino acids. V lost 3 bases to trimming and J lost 0 bases, with 6 bases between them. Germline V gene data show CDR1 as SGHVS and CDR2 as FQNEAQ. This clonotype was obtained from a human donor who received a COVID-19 vaccine. The chain combines TRBV7-8 with TRBJ1-5, with unresolved D. Sequences were derived from CD4+ T cells from PBMCs cultured without peptide, sampled after COVID-19 vaccination. The CDR3, as DNA: TGTGCCAGCAGCTTTGATTATAGCAATCAGCCCCAGCATTTT. Its protein is CASSFDYSNQPQHF.